This T cell receptor beta chain was identified in a study of cytomegalovirus exposure and HLA in healthy donors. Study-wide points: The likely origin of a cluster of highly shared sequence variants was a sequencing artifact. Analysis performed later showed TCR beta chains linked to HLA being more clonally expanded than equally common others.

Of note for this clone: What it recognizes is unknown. The junction does not match germline at one end; this may be a read error.

Germline loops: CDR1 SSHAT, CDR2 FNYEAQ (reference sequence). The CDR3 totals 15 residues. 60 Vbeta and 13 Jbeta primers were used in PCR. TCRdb's table, derived via immunoSEQ multiplex PCR, lists solely in-frame clones and lacks some. The sample totals more than 100,000 clones. The sample comprised PBMCs. This clonotype was obtained from a woman aged 40 to 50 in good health and CMV-seronegative. The chain is built from TRBV7-7 and TRBJ2-3, with 8 bases that match TRBD1. The CDR3 loop is CASSPNRGSRDTQYF. CDR3 in DNA: TGTGCTAGCAGCCCGAACAGGGGGTCGAGAGATACGCAGTATTTT. Supplemented by reference TRBV7-7 and TRBJ2-3, the full variable domain reads GAGVSQSPRYKVTKRGQDVTLRCDPISSHATLYWYQQALGQGPEFLTYFNYEAQPDKSGLPSDRFSAERPEGSISTLTIQRTEQRDSAMYRCASSPNRGSRDTQYFGPGTRLTVL.